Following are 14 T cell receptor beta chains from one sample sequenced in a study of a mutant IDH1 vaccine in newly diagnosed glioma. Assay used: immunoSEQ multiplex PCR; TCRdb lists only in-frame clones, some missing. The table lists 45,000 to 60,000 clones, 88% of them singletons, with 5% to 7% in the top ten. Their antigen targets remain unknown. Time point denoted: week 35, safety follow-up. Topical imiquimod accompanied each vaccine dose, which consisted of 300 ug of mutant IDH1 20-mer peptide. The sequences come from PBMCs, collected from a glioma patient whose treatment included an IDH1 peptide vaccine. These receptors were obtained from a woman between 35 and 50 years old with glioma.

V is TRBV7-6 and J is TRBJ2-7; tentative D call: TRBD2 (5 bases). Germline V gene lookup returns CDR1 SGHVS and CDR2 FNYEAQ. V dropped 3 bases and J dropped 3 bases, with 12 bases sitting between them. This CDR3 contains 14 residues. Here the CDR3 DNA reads TGTGCCAGCAGCTTTACAGAAGGAGGCTACGAGCAGTACTTC. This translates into CASSFTEGGYEQYF. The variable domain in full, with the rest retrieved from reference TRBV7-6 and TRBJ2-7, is GAGVSQSPRYKVTKRGQDVALRCDPISGHVSLYWYRQALGQGPEFLTYFNYEAQQDKSGLPNDRFSAERPEGSISTLTIQRTEQRDSAMYRCASSFTEGGYEQYFGPGTRLTVT.

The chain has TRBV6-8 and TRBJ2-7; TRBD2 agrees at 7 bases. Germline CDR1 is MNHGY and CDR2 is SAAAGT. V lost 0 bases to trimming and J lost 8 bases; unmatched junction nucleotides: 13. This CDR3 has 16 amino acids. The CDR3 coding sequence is TGTGCCAGCAGTTACTCGAAAGCTAGCGGCTCTCTCAAGCAGTACTTC. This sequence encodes CASSYSKASGSLKQYF.

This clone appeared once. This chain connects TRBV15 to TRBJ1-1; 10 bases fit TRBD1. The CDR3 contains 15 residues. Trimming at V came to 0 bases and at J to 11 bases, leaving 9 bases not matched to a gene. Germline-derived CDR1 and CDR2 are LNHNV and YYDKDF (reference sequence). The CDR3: CATSREGQGIGLAFF. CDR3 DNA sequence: TGTGCCACCAGCAGAGAGGGACAGGGGATTGGACTGGCTTTCTTT.

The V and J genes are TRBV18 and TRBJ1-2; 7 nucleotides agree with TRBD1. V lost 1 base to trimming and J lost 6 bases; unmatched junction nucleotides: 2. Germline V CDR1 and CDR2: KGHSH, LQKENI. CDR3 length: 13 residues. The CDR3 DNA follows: TGTGCCAGCTCACCACGGGACAGTGATGGCTACACCTTC. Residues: CASSPRDSDGYTF.

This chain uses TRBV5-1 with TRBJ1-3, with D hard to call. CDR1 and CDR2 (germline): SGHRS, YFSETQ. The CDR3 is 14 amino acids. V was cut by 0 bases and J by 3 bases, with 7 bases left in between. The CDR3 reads CASSLAGDGNTIYF. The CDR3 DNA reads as TGCGCCAGCAGCTTGGCCGGGGATGGAAACACCATATATTTT. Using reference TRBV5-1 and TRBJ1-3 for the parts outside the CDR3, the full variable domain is KAGVTQTPRYLIKTRGQQVTLSCSPISGHRSVSWYQQTPGQGLQFLFEYFSETQRNKGNFPGRFSGRQFSNSRSEMNVSTLELGDSALYLCASSLAGDGNTIYFGEGSWLTVV.

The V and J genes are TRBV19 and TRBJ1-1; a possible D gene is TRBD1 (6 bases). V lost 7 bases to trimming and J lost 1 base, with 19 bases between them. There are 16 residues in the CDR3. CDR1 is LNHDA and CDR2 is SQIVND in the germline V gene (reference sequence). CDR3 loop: CASTGLLTGTNTEAFF. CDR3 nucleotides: TGTGCCAGTACCGGTTTACTTACAGGGACGAACACTGAAGCTTTCTTT. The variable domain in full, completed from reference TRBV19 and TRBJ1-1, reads DGGITQSPKYLFRKEGQNVTLSCEQNLNHDAMYWYRQDPGQGLRLIYYSQIVNDFQKGDIAEGYSVSREKKESFPLTVTSAQKNPTAFYLCASTGLLTGTNTEAFFGQGTRLTVV.

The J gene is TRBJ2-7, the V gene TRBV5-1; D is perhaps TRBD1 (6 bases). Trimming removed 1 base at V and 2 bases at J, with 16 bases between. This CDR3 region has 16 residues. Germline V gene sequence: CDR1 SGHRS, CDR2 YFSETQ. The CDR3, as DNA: TGCGCCAGCAGCTTGTTGACAGGAGGACGCACCTACGAGCAGTACTTC. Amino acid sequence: CASSLLTGGRTYEQYF.

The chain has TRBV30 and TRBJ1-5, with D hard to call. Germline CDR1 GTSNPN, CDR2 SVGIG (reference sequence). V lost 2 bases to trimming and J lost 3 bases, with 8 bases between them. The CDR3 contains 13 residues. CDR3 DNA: TGTGCCTGGAGTTATTCTAACAATCAGCCCCAGCATTTT. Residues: CAWSYSNNQPQHF.

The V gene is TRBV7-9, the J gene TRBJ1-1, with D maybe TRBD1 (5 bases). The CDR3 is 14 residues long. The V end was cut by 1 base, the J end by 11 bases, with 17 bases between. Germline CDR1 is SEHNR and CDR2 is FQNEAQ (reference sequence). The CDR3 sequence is CASSLGLGGTRAFF. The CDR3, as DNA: TGTGCCAGCAGCTTAGGGCTGGGTGGGACGCGTGCTTTCTTT.

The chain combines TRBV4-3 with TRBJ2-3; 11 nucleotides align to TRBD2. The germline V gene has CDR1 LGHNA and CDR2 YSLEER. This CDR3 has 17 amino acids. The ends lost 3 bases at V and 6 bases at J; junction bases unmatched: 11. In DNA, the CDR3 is TGCGCCAGCAGCCACCTCCGTGCTAGCGGGGGGCCGGATACGCAGTATTTT. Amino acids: CASSHLRASGGPDTQYF.

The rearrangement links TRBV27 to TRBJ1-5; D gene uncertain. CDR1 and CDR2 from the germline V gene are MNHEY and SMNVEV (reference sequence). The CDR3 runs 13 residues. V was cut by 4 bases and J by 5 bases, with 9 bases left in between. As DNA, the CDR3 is TGTGCCAGCAGTTCAGGAGACTATCAGCCCCAGCATTTT. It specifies CASSSGDYQPQHF.

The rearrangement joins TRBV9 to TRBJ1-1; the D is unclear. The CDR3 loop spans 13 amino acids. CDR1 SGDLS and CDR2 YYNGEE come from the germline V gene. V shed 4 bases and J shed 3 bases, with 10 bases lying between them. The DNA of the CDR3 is TGTGCCAGCAGCCCTCCCGGGGACACTGAAGCTTTCTTT. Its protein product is CASSPPGDTEAFF.

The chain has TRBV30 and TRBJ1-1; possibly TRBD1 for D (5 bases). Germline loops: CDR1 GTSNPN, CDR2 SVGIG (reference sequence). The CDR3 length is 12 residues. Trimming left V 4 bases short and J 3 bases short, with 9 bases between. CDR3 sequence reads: CAWIEGHTEAFF. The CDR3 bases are TGTGCCTGGATAGAGGGGCACACTGAAGCTTTCTTT.

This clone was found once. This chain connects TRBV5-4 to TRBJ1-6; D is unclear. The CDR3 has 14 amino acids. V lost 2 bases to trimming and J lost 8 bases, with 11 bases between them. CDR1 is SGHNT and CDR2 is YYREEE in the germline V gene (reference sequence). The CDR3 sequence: CASSFGRFDSPLHF. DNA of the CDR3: TGTGCCAGCAGCTTCGGACGGTTTGATTCACCCCTCCACTTT.